Detailed here is one TCR beta chain. The data stem from a study of T cell changes during pregnancy in multiple sclerosis. This table comes from immunoSEQ multiplex PCR, and its TCRdb copy is limited to in-frame clones, with some not included. The table has tens of thousands of clones, 90% to 95% seen once. Trimming stripped 5 bases from V and 6 bases from J, with 16 bases between. Germline CDR1 and CDR2: SEHNR and FQNEAQ (reference sequence). This CDR3 comprises 14 residues. The rearrangement uses TRBV7-9 and TRBJ1-1; D ambiguous. Source: CD8+ T cells from peripheral blood mononuclear cells, taken in the second trimester of pregnancy. This TCR was recovered from a female donor with multiple sclerosis, enrolled in a pregnancy study. CDR3 in DNA: TGTGCCAGCAGCCAAGCCCCCCCCGATTCTGAAGCTTTCTTT. As protein: CASSQAPPDSEAFF.